This TCR beta chain was observed in a study of shared clonotypes between healthy human individuals (TCRdb year 2020). Study-level background: A couple of women and a few men aged 18 to 49 years were included in the cohort. Each donor's leukapheresis produced roughly between about 0.8 and 10 billion PBMCs. To estimate repertoire size and how much clonotype sharing occurs between individuals, the study deeply sequenced the blood TCR repertoires of several healthy adults. To increase sequencing depth and limit assay-specific biases, TCR repertoire library preparation and sequencing were carried out by different laboratories using diverse techniques.

General conclusions and limits of the study: Pairwise subsampling indicated that sequencing depth was expected to affect the degree of clonotype sharing among donors. The small number of donors limited the genetic and exposure-history diversity represented. Sampling was restricted to blood, and TCR repertoires in tissue are likely to differ from TCR repertoires in blood.

Using the deep immunoSEQ assay, multiplex PCR amplified TCR CDR3 regions from genomic DNA. Extracted genomic DNA from each cell subset was distributed evenly across all wells of several immunoSEQ 96-well plates, and each plate was treated as a replicate. Each replicate PCR for unsorted PBMC received roughly 290 ng genomic DNA, equal to approximately 29,000 T cell genomes. Genomic DNA from unsorted PBMC was sequenced over ten immunoSEQ deep assay plates. Purified libraries were measured with a Qubit 3.0 fluorometer, size-checked on a Bioanalyzer 2100, and measured again with the KAPA Library Quantification kit. A separate single-read 150-cycle Illumina NextSeq 550 flow cell was used to sequence each immunoSEQ 96-well plate. Per the source publication's procedure: Because the immunoSEQ output included only junctional sequences and no quality scores, the filtering could not be the same as the filtering used for full-length reads. To assign V/J genes and CDR3, sequences were annotated using PyIR, a Python wrapper for IgBLAST v1.9, with IMGT germline references. Reads were removed for weak V/J assignments (E-value above 1e-6), missing CDR3, stop codons, out-of-frame junctions, or ambiguous translated residues. V3J clonotypes were defined as sequences sharing an identical inferred V gene, J gene, and CDR3 amino acid sequence. Percentage overlap between repertoires was calculated by dividing the number of shared unique clonotypes by the size of the smaller repertoire. Richness of each repertoire was evaluated using RTK rarefaction, the Chao1 estimator, and Recon v2.1 estimates of unobserved clonotypes. TCRdb obtained this table from immuneACCESS and retained in-frame rearrangements with V and J assigned. These tables miss some clones; where compared with another copy, unresolved V genes account for less than half of the shortfall, and the remainder is unexplained. Clone size and the V and J calls come from that table; the DNA yielded D and trimming. This sample holds hundreds of thousands of clones; more than 75% were observed only once. The top ten clones comprise roughly 13% of the sample.

Between the V and J ends, shortened by 1 base and 9 bases respectively, the junction contains 22 bases. Reading the germline V gene gives CDR1 KGHSH and CDR2 LQKENI. Spanning cysteine to phenylalanine, the CDR3 consists of 16 amino acids. Only the CDR3 DNA stays, 48 bases, in frame from base 1. Healthy HIV-negative adults with no recently reported acute infections or vaccinations were included as donors. Every donor was a Caucasian adult residing in Nashville, Tennessee, USA. For unsorted samples, approximately 84 million PBMCs were counted, and genomic DNA was extracted using the QIAamp DNA Blood Mini kit. Blood was obtained by leukapheresis, after which PBMCs were separated by Ficoll-Histopaque density gradient centrifugation and cryopreserved in liquid nitrogen vapor phase. On this clone: There is no known antigen for this receptor. No much larger clone exists at a distance of one base, and base qualities are not known.

The TCR originated in a woman aged 40 to 55 in good health. Some clones in this sample may be carry-over from other donors' samples. The chain employs TRBV18 and TRBJ2-7; perhaps TRBD2 is the D gene, with 5 bases matching. Input material: PBMCs. The base sequence is TGTGCCAGCTCACCACTGGGATCCCGTAATCTAGAGGGGCAGTACTTC. The encoded protein is CASSPLGSRNLEGQYF.